The 32 T cell receptor beta chains reported below all come from one sample, sequenced in a study of blood T cells in healthy people across ages. Primers used in a second PCR of about 7 to 12 cycles were a sample-barcoded 5' primer and a J-beta primer mix. One entry per CDR3 protein, called by TCRdb with MiXCR from the 5' RACE reads. This table has approximately 2,000,000 distinct CDR3 sequences, about two fifths appearing once. The sequenced sample was blood. The receptor source for this set is a human donor in good health.

This clonotype came up a few times. This chain links TRBV20-1 with TRBJ2-3, with D maybe TRBD2 (7 bases). Deletions cut 0 bases from V and 5 bases from J, with 21 bases between. The CDR3 spans 17 residues. Germline V gives CDR1 DFQATT, CDR2 SNEGSKA (reference sequence). CDR3 region: CSARDLVGGPNGDTQYF. For the CDR3, the DNA is TGCAGTGCTAGAGATCTGGTGGGGGGGCCCAATGGAGATACGCAGTATTTT.

The CDR3 DNA is TGTGCCAGCAGCTTAGCGAGGGGGTGGGAGCAGTACTTC. Translating gives CASSLARGWEQYF. The rearrangement joins TRBV7-6 to TRBJ2-7; tentative D call: TRBD1 (6 bases). This CDR3 has 13 amino acids. CDR1 is SGHVS, CDR2 FNYEAQ, per germline. V was trimmed by 0 bases and J by 7 bases, leaving 10 bases between them.

This clonotype was seen more than once but under ten times. The V and J genes are TRBV11-1 and TRBJ2-7, with D perhaps TRBD2 (5 bases). Trimming removed 2 bases from V and 2 bases from J, with 10 bases in between. The CDR3 length is 14 residues. The V gene's germline CDR1 is SGHAT and CDR2 FQDESV (reference sequence). The CDR3 here is CASSLLGAAYEQYF. The CDR3 nucleotides read TGTGCCAGCAGCTTACTGGGAGCAGCCTACGAGCAGTACTTC.

The V call is TRBV7-2, the J call TRBJ1-4; unclear D gene. The germline CDR1 and CDR2 sequences are SGHTA and FQGNSA. This CDR3 region has 18 residues. Deletions cut 1 base from V and 6 bases from J, with 21 bases between. DNA for the CDR3: TGTGCCAGCAGCTTAGACACAAAACAAGGGCCGAACCATGAAAAACTGTTTTTT. Its protein product is CASSLDTKQGPNHEKLFF.

This clonotype appeared a few times. The chain uses TRBV7-8 and TRBJ2-1; 11 nucleotides match TRBD1. Germline assignment: CDR1 SGHVS and CDR2 FQNEAQ. With V trimmed by 4 bases and J by 4 bases, 6 bases remained unmatched. CDR3 length equals 16 residues. This CDR3 is CASSSIGTGGYNEQFF. In DNA, the CDR3 is TGTGCCAGCAGCTCTATCGGGACAGGGGGATACAATGAGCAGTTCTTC. The full variable domain, its missing parts supplied by reference TRBV7-8 and TRBJ2-1, is GAGVSQSPRYKVAKRGQDVALRCDPISGHVSLFWYQQALGQGPEFLTYFQNEAQLDKSGLPSDRFFAERPEGSVSTLKIQRTQQEDSAVYLCASSSIGTGGYNEQFFGPGTRLTVL.

This clonotype has a handful of counts. The chain couples TRBV12-3 or TRBV12-4 to TRBJ2-1, with 8 bases lining up with TRBD2. The J segment lost 4 bases and the V segment lost 3 bases, leaving 5 bases of the junction unmatched. CDR3 length: 15 amino acids. CDR3 DNA: TGTGCCAGCAGTTTTGGTAGCGGGGAGTACAATGAGCAGTTCTTC. It is translated as CASSFGSGEYNEQFF.

CDR3 sequence reads: CASIELGARVDNEQYF. The CDR3 DNA reads as TGTGCCAGCATCGAGCTAGGCGCCAGGGTCGACAATGAGCAGTACTTC. The chain couples TRBV7-9 to TRBJ2-5; D is perhaps TRBD1 (5 bases). V lost 7 bases and J 11 bases, leaving 29 bases between the germline ends. Germline-derived CDR1 and CDR2 are SEHNR and FQNEAQ (reference sequence). The CDR3 has 16 amino acids. The full variable domain, in which reference TRBV7-9 and TRBJ2-5 provide the parts outside the CDR3, is DTGVSQNPRHKITKRGQNVTFRCDPISEHNRLYWYRQTLGQGPEFLTYFQNEAQLEKSRLLSDRFSAERPKGSFSTLEIQRTEQGDSAMYLCASIELGARVDNEQYFGPGTRLLVL.

This clonotype was recorded a few times. The rearrangement uses TRBV5-1 and TRBJ1-5; possibly TRBD1 for D (6 bases). CDR1 is SGHRS, CDR2 YFSETQ, per germline. CDR3 length equals 17 residues. Trimming removed 0 bases from V and 5 bases from J, with 18 bases in between. CDR3 loop: CASSLDGDTGGHQPQHF. The CDR3 DNA reads as TGCGCCAGCAGCTTGGACGGGGACACCGGGGGACATCAGCCCCAGCATTTT.

This clonotype came up a few times. The chain employs TRBV10-3 and TRBJ2-7; possibly TRBD1 for D (5 bases). V was pared by 0 bases and J by 5 bases, with 23 bases between. This CDR3 is 18 amino acids long. Germline V lookup: CDR1 ENHRY, CDR2 SYGVKD. The CDR3 sequence is CAISESNYYQGESNEQYF. The DNA of the CDR3 is TGTGCCATCAGTGAGTCCAATTATTATCAGGGTGAAAGTAACGAGCAGTACTTC.

The chain employs TRBV6-4 and TRBJ1-2; 10 nucleotides match TRBD1. The germline V gene encodes CDR1 MRHNA and CDR2 SNTAGT. CDR3 length: 15 residues. V shed 3 bases, J shed 8 bases, and the junction held 9 bases outside the gene matches. CDR3 loop: CASSEAGTGVGGYTF. The CDR3 DNA reads as TGTGCCAGCAGTGAGGCCGGGACAGGGGTTGGAGGCTACACCTTC.

This rearrangement joins TRBV7-2 to TRBJ1-6; D gene ambiguous. There are 15 residues in the CDR3. Trimming left V 0 bases short and J 7 bases short, with 10 bases between. From germline, CDR1 is SGHTA and CDR2 FQGNSA. CDR3 DNA sequence: TGTGCCAGCAGCTTAGCAACGGGGAGGAATTCACCCCTCCACTTT. This codes for CASSLATGRNSPLHF.

The chain is built from TRBV28 and TRBJ1-4; 8 bases map to TRBD1. The V and J ends lost 5 bases and 5 bases, in that order; junction bases with no gene match: 7. CDR1 is MDHEN and CDR2 is SYDVKM in the germline V gene. The CDR3 sequence is 15 residues long. The CDR3 is CASSTPGQANEKLFF. The CDR3 nucleotides are TGTGCCAGCAGTACGCCGGGACAGGCGAATGAAAAACTGTTTTTT.

This clonotype occurred a few times. The V gene is TRBV12-3 or TRBV12-4, the J gene TRBJ1-6; perhaps TRBD1 as D (5 bases). The CDR3 contains 16 residues. V was cut by 4 bases and J by 7 bases, with 17 bases left in between. CDR3 in amino acids: CASSWGRQLGNSPLHF. For the CDR3, the DNA is TGTGCCAGCAGTTGGGGGAGACAGCTGGGCAATTCACCCCTCCACTTT.

This chain links TRBV9 with TRBJ1-2, with D maybe TRBD1 (6 bases). The ends were cut back, 4 bases at V and 8 bases at J, with 15 bases in the middle. This CDR3 is 13 amino acids long. CDR1 SGDLS and CDR2 YYNGEE come from the germline V gene. The CDR3 nucleotides are TGTGCCAGCAGCTTCACACAGGGATCGGGCTACACCTTC. It specifies CASSFTQGSGYTF.

The V call is TRBV27, the J call TRBJ2-5; tentatively, D is TRBD1 or TRBD2 (6 bases each). Trimming left V 2 bases short and J 2 bases short, with 15 bases between. Germline CDR1 MNHEY, CDR2 SMNVEV (reference sequence). The CDR3 covers 16 residues. Here the CDR3 DNA reads TGTGCCAGCAGTTTACTCGGGGGCACCCTTCAAGAGACCCAGTACTTC. Its translation: CASSLLGGTLQETQYF.

In this sample, this clonotype turned up a few times. The rearrangement uses TRBV24-1 and TRBJ2-1; 8 bases map to TRBD2. J lost 4 bases, V lost 7 bases, and 8 bases had no gene match. The CDR3 loop spans 15 amino acids. From germline, CDR1 is KGHDR and CDR2 SFDVKD. The DNA for the CDR3 is TGTGCCACCAGGTCCGGGGGGGCAGGGTACAATGAGCAGTTCTTC. Its translation is CATRSGGAGYNEQFF.

A single count supports this clonotype. The gene calls are TRBV15 and TRBJ2-1; a possible D gene is TRBD1 (5 bases). The CDR3 length is 15 residues. Per the germline V gene, CDR1 is LNHNV and CDR2 is YYDKDF (reference sequence). V dropped 0 bases and J dropped 6 bases, with 12 bases sitting between them. The CDR3 loop is CATSRDRVGSNEQFF. Written as DNA, the CDR3 is TGTGCCACCAGCAGAGACAGGGTGGGAAGCAATGAGCAGTTCTTC. Based on the CDR3 plus reference TRBV15 and TRBJ2-1, the full variable domain is DAMVIQNPRYQVTQFGKPVTLSCSQTLNHNVMYWYQQKSSQAPKLLFHYYDKDFNNEADTPDNFQSRRPNTSFCFLDIRSPGLGDTAMYLCATSRDRVGSNEQFFGPGTRLTVL.

The chain couples TRBV10-3 to TRBJ1-2, with TRBD1 identical over 11 bases. Germline V lookup: CDR1 ENHRY, CDR2 SYGVKD. The CDR3 extends over 14 amino acids. Trimming took 6 bases from V and 6 from J; bases not matched to a gene: 6. The DNA for the CDR3 is TGTGCCATCAGCGGGGGACAGGGGGACCATGGCTACACCTTC. Translated, it gives CAISGGQGDHGYTF.

This clonotype showed up just a few times. The DNA of the CDR3 is TGCGCCAGCAGCCAGTGGTCGGGCCAGAACATCTACGAGCAGTACTTC. Its protein is CASSQWSGQNIYEQYF. This chain connects TRBV4-1 to TRBJ2-7; no reliable D call. The CDR3 is made up of 16 amino acids. V lost 3 bases and J 3 bases, leaving 18 bases between the germline ends. Germline CDR1 MGHRA, CDR2 YSYEKL.

This clonotype was detected only a few times. The chain combines TRBV20-1 with TRBJ1-5; 7 positions agree with TRBD1. The CDR3 spans 16 residues. The germline gives CDR1 DFQATT, CDR2 SNEGSKA (reference sequence). The ends lost 4 bases at V and 1 base at J; junction bases unmatched: 10. The CDR3 here is CSATAGGMVSNQPQHF. In nucleotides, the CDR3 is TGCAGTGCTACCGCAGGGGGTATGGTCAGCAATCAGCCCCAGCATTTT.

The chain uses TRBV29-1 and TRBJ2-1, with D perhaps TRBD1 or TRBD2 (5 bases each). There are 15 residues in the CDR3. Germline CDR1 SQVTM, CDR2 ANQGSEA. V dropped 3 bases and J dropped 3 bases, with 15 bases sitting between them. The CDR3: CSVDRQRAYYNEQFF. CDR3 DNA: TGCAGCGTTGACAGACAGAGGGCTTACTACAATGAGCAGTTCTTC.

The chain employs TRBV6-1 and TRBJ1-2; maybe TRBD1 (5 bases). Trimming stripped 6 bases from V and 6 bases from J, with 11 bases between. The germline V gene encodes CDR1 MNHNS and CDR2 SASEGT. The CDR3 contains 12 residues. The CDR3 DNA is TGTGCCAGCAGGGGGGGTTGGAATGGCTACACCTTC. Its translation is CASRGGWNGYTF.

This clonotype was counted a few times. A junction end diverges from the germline sequence, so it may reflect a read error. The CDR3 spells CASSPVGSYNDQFF. The DNA for the CDR3 is TGTGCCAGCAGCCCAGTAGGCTCCTACAATGACCAGTTCTTC. The rearrangement uses TRBV7-3 and TRBJ2-1, with D uncertain. This CDR3 region has 14 residues. The germline V gene encodes CDR1 SGHTA and CDR2 FQGTGA.

The rearrangement links TRBV7-2 to TRBJ2-3; D remains ambiguous. V was shortened by 4 bases and J by 2 bases, with 7 bases between the two germline ends. The CDR3 runs 13 residues. CDR1 SGHTA and CDR2 FQGNSA come from the germline V gene. CDR3 DNA: TGTGCCAGCAGCTCCCAGATCACAGATACGCAGTATTTT. As protein: CASSSQITDTQYF.

To note about this clonotype: An end of the junction does not agree with germline; a read error may underlie this. The V call is TRBV19, the J call TRBJ2-2; D not resolved. The CDR3 spans 13 residues. The germline gives CDR1 LNHDA, CDR2 SQIVND (reference sequence). CDR3 sequence: CAGSATYTGELFF. The CDR3 DNA reads TGTGCCGGTAGTGCCACATACACCGGGGAGCTGTTTTTT. Together with reference TRBV19 and TRBJ2-2, the CDR3 gives the full variable domain: DGGITQSPKYLFRKEGQNVTLSCEQNLNHDAMYWYRQDPGQGLRLIYYSQIVNDFQKGDIAEGYSVSREKKESFPLTVTSAQKNPTAFYLCAGSATYTGELFFGEGSRLTVL.

This clonotype was observed a few times. V is TRBV5-8 and J is TRBJ2-7, with 9 nucleotides matching TRBD1. V lost 2 bases and J lost 5; bases outside the gene matches: 11. The CDR3 is 16 residues long. The germline V gene has CDR1 SGHTS and CDR2 YDEGEE. The CDR3 protein is CASSFEQGAMTHEQYF. The DNA for the CDR3 is TGTGCCAGCAGCTTTGAACAGGGGGCTATGACCCACGAGCAGTACTTC.

Regarding this clonotype: Relative to the germline gene, one junction end is altered; a read error may explain this. This chain uses TRBV7-2 with TRBJ2-5; the D gene could be TRBD1 or TRBD2 (6 bases each). The CDR3 consists of 13 residues. Germline CDR1 SGHTA, CDR2 FQGNSA. CDR3: CAGSEGGRETQYF. In DNA, the CDR3 is TGTGCCGGCAGTGAGGGGGGAAGGGAGACCCAGTACTTC.

The chain carries TRBV20-1 and TRBJ2-4; 9 positions match TRBD2. CDR3 size: 13 residues. Germline values: CDR1 DFQATT, CDR2 SNEGSKA (reference sequence). J gave up 13 bases and V 3 bases, and 10 bases lay outside the gene matches. The CDR3 nucleotides read TGCAGTGCTAGCTGGGCGGGGGGGCGTGTCCAGTACTTC. Residues: CSASWAGGRVQYF.

V usage is TRBV28 and J usage is TRBJ1-5; D possibly corresponds to TRBD1 (5 bases). Trimming took off 4 bases at V and 2 bases at J, with 21 bases between the two ends. Germline-derived CDR1 and CDR2 are MDHEN and SYDVKM. This CDR3 has 18 residues. The CDR3 loop is CASSYKTRTKGGNQPQHF. As DNA, the CDR3 is TGTGCCAGCAGTTACAAAACCAGGACCAAAGGGGGCAATCAGCCCCAGCATTTT.

With regard to this clonotype: This may be a read error: a much more frequent sequence differs by one nucleotide. V is TRBV5-5 and J is TRBJ2-3; D is perhaps TRBD1 or TRBD2 (6 bases each). The CDR3 is 14 residues long. Germline lookup yields CDR1 SGHKS and CDR2 YYEKEE (reference sequence). CDR3: CASNLTGATYTQYF. The CDR3 coding sequence is TGTGCCAGCAACTTGACGGGGGCGACTTATACGCAGTATTTT.

This clonotype was seen once. The gene calls are TRBV20-1 and TRBJ1-1; 7 bases align to TRBD1. The CDR3 totals 12 residues. After removal of 6 bases from V and 7 bases from J, the junction contained 8 bases not matched to a gene. Germline loops: CDR1 DFQATT, CDR2 SNEGSKA (reference sequence). As DNA, the CDR3 is TGCAGTGCAAGTCACAGGGGCTATGAAGCTTTCTTT. As protein: CSASHRGYEAFF.

The chain links TRBV29-1 to TRBJ2-5; TRBD1 matches at 7 bases. The germline CDR1 and CDR2 sequences are SQVTM and ANQGSEA. Trimming at V came to 4 bases and at J to 2 bases, leaving 1 base not matched to a gene. CDR3 length: 12 residues. The CDR3 DNA follows: TGCAGCGTTGCCAGGGGGCAAGAGACCCAGTACTTC. Its translation is CSVARGQETQYF.